This T cell receptor beta chain was sequenced in a study of CD4 T cells in relation to SARS-CoV-2 and coronaviruses. Whole-study context: Convalescent patients were fewer than ten males and a few females; two were Hispanic. Crossreactive spike epitopes shared across donors were mapped to their HLA restriction.

Naive and memory CD4+ T cell DNA was deep-sequenced without culture. The protocol was immunoSEQ multiplex PCR, while the TCRdb copy is restricted to in-frame clones and leaves out a portion. The table has about 37,000 clones, roughly 85% seen once. This clone was detected once. Germline CDR1 reads SGHVS; CDR2 reads FQNEAQ. The CDR3 contains 15 residues. V shed 0 bases and J shed 6 bases, with 15 bases lying between them. Sequencing was performed on memory CD4+ T cells from PBMCs. The V gene is TRBV7-8, the J gene TRBJ2-7; either TRBD1 or TRBD2 may fit D (6 bases each). This TCR was sampled from an adult with COVID-19. CDR3 nucleotide sequence: TGTGCCAGCAGCTTAGCATGGGGGGCCTGGGGCGAGCAGTACTTC. Protein sequence: CASSLAWGAWGEQYF.